Detailed here is one T cell receptor (beta chain). The sample comes from a study of T cell changes during pregnancy in multiple sclerosis. This CDR3 region has 13 residues. V was cut by 0 bases and J by 5 bases, with 6 bases left in between. Germline-derived CDR1 and CDR2 are SGHDN and FVKESK. Data came from immunoSEQ multiplex PCR; TCRdb stores just in-frame clones and leaves some out. The repertoire consists of tens of thousands of clones, with roughly 91% occurring once and the leading ten covering more than 2%. This specimen consisted of peripheral blood, obtained in the second trimester of pregnancy. The J gene is TRBJ2-3, the V gene TRBV14; maybe TRBD2 (5 bases). The TCR originated in a female donor in good health, enrolled as a control in a pregnancy study. CDR3 amino acids: CASSQDRGDTQYF. In DNA form, the CDR3 reads TGTGCCAGCAGCCAAGATCGGGGAGATACGCAGTATTTT.